These 17 T cell receptor beta chains originate from one sample sequenced in a study of blood T cell repertoires in COVID-19. This table comes from immunoSEQ multiplex PCR, and its TCRdb copy is limited to in-frame clones, with some not included. The sample holds under 150,000 clones, around 80% seen once. The sample comprised peripheral blood. These TCRs come from a man aged 65 to 79 with acute or convalescent COVID-19.

The CDR3: CASSPAGRGGPGELFF. The CDR3 DNA reads as TGTGCCAGCAGTCCCGCGGGGCGGGGGGGCCCCGGGGAGCTGTTTTTT. The chain joins TRBV28 to TRBJ2-2; TRBD2 matches 9 bases. V shed 5 bases and J 6 bases; nucleotides not matched to a gene: 10. CDR3 length equals 16 residues. The germline gives CDR1 MDHEN, CDR2 SYDVKM.

This chain connects TRBV5-1 to TRBJ2-3; 7 bases align to TRBD1. Germline trimming cut 0 bases from V and 2 bases from J; bases unmatched to any gene: 6. Germline CDR1 is SGHRS and CDR2 is YFSETQ. The CDR3 runs 16 residues. CDR3 coding DNA: TGCGCCAGCAGCTTGGCCCTAGGGACAGACACAGATACGCAGTATTTT. It is translated as CASSLALGTDTDTQYF.

J is TRBJ2-7 and V is TRBV28; unclear D gene. Germline lookup yields CDR1 MDHEN and CDR2 SYDVKM. The V and J ends lost 3 bases and 3 bases respectively, with 9 bases between them. The CDR3 sequence is 13 residues long. Written as DNA, the CDR3 is TGTGCCAGCAGTTTCGAGTATCTCTACGAGCAGTACTTC. This sequence encodes CASSFEYLYEQYF.

The V gene is TRBV2, the J gene TRBJ1-6, with 8 positions matching TRBD1. The CDR3 contains 18 residues. Trimming removed 6 bases from V and 5 bases from J; junction bases left unmatched: 15. Germline V gene lookup returns CDR1 SNHLY and CDR2 FYNNEI. CDR3 nucleotides: TGTGCCAGCAGCGCCCGAACCACAGGGGGACTTAATAATTCACCCCTCCACTTT. Amino acids: CASSARTTGGLNNSPLHF.

This chain connects TRBV15 to TRBJ1-1; D may be TRBD1 (5 bases). The CDR3 has 14 residues. CDR1 and CDR2 (germline): LNHNV, YYDKDF (reference sequence). With 0 bases removed from V and 4 bases from J, the gap between germline ends came to 9 bases. This CDR3 reads CATSREVGGTEAFF. DNA for the CDR3: TGTGCCACCAGCAGAGAGGTGGGGGGCACTGAAGCTTTCTTT.

This clone has more than one count but fewer than ten. The chain has TRBV5-1 and TRBJ2-7; 9 bases align to TRBD1. This CDR3 is 14 amino acids long. Per germline, CDR1 SGHRS and CDR2 YFSETQ. Trimming removed 0 bases from V and 6 bases from J; junction bases left unmatched: 4. CDR3 sequence: CASSLGQGESEQYF. CDR3 in DNA: TGCGCCAGCAGCTTGGGACAGGGGGAAAGCGAGCAGTACTTC.

This sequence joins TRBV2 and TRBJ1-2; a possible D gene is TRBD1 (5 bases). The V and J ends lost 2 bases and 3 bases respectively, with 10 bases between them. This CDR3 region has 14 residues. The V gene's germline CDR1 is SNHLY and CDR2 FYNNEI. In nucleotides, the CDR3 is TGTGCCAGCAGTGAATACTCGGGGGACTATGGCTACACCTTC. Translating gives CASSEYSGDYGYTF.

The V and J genes are TRBV7-2 and TRBJ2-1, with D possibly TRBD2 on 7 matching bases. The CDR3 spans 16 residues. Trimming stripped 5 bases from V and 5 bases from J, with 19 bases between. Looked up from germline, CDR1 is SGHTA and CDR2 is FQGNSA. CDR3 loop: CASSLPVGGANNEQFF. The CDR3 nucleotides are TGTGCCAGCAGCCTCCCCGTGGGGGGGGCGAACAATGAGCAGTTCTTC.

V gene TRBV9 combines with J gene TRBJ1-1; D is ambiguous. Germline V lookup: CDR1 SGDLS, CDR2 YYNGEE. Trimming shortened V by 0 bases and J by 5 bases, and 8 bases separated the two germline ends. The CDR3 spans 13 residues. The CDR3 sequence: CASSVVRETEAFF. CDR3 DNA sequence: TGTGCCAGCAGCGTAGTCCGGGAGACTGAAGCTTTCTTT.

The rearrangement joins TRBV2 to TRBJ1-1; no definite D call. The germline V and J ends were trimmed by 4 bases and 1 base, with 10 bases remaining between them. Germline loops: CDR1 SNHLY, CDR2 FYNNEI. The CDR3 runs to 14 residues. DNA for the CDR3: TGTGCCAGCAGTGCTCTCGCCGGGAACACTGAAGCTTTCTTT. The encoded protein is CASSALAGNTEAFF.

This chain links TRBV14 with TRBJ1-6; weak D call: TRBD1 (6 bases). Trimming took 0 bases from V and 9 from J, leaving 15 bases between them. Germline V CDR1 and CDR2: SGHDN, FVKESK. This CDR3 spans 16 amino acids. The CDR3 is CASSQDKGVKSSPLHF. CDR3 DNA: TGTGCCAGCAGCCAAGATAAGGGGGTAAAGAGTTCACCCCTCCACTTT. The full variable domain, its missing parts supplied by reference TRBV14 and TRBJ1-6, is EAGVTQFPSHSVIEKGQTVTLRCDPISGHDNLYWYRRVMGKEIKFLLHFVKESKQDESGMPNNRFLAERTGGTYSTLKVQPAELEDSGVYFCASSQDKGVKSSPLHFGNGTRLTVT.

The rearrangement links TRBV6-5 to TRBJ1-2; 10 bases are shared with TRBD1. The CDR3 covers 12 residues. CDR1 and CDR2 (germline): MNHEY, SVGAGI. Trimming cost V 5 bases and J 9 bases; bases outside gene matches: 3. The CDR3 loop is CASSPDRGSYTF. CDR3 coding DNA: TGTGCCAGCAGTCCGGACAGGGGGAGCTACACCTTC.

The V and J genes are TRBV27 and TRBJ2-1; D might be TRBD1 (6 bases). The ends were cut back, 2 bases at V and 2 bases at J, with 10 bases in the middle. This CDR3 region has 15 residues. The germline V gene has CDR1 MNHEY and CDR2 SMNVEV (reference sequence). The CDR3 coding sequence is TGTGCCAGCAGTTTAGGAACAGGGCCCTACAATGAGCAGTTCTTC. This sequence encodes CASSLGTGPYNEQFF.

This clone has only a few counts. This rearrangement joins TRBV9 to TRBJ1-4; D is perhaps TRBD1 (6 bases). V lost 5 bases to trimming and J lost 4 bases, with 12 bases between them. Germline-derived CDR1 and CDR2 are SGDLS and YYNGEE. This CDR3 is built from 14 residues. CDR3 residues: CASSSSGVNEKLFF. CDR3 DNA: TGTGCCAGCAGTTCTTCAGGGGTTAATGAAAAACTGTTTTTT.

V is TRBV19 and J is TRBJ1-1, with TRBD1 identical over 10 bases. This CDR3 region has 18 residues. V dropped 3 bases and J dropped 6; count of bases not matched to a gene: 16. Germline CDR1 reads LNHDA; CDR2 reads SQIVND (reference sequence). The chain's CDR3 is CASSMPEGTGVGWPEAFF. In nucleotides, the CDR3 is TGTGCCAGTAGTATGCCCGAGGGGACAGGGGTCGGGTGGCCTGAAGCTTTCTTT.

This chain uses TRBV6-5 with TRBJ2-1, with D perhaps TRBD1 (5 bases). The V gene's germline CDR1 is MNHEY and CDR2 SVGAGI. Trimming left V 2 bases short and J 12 bases short, with 8 bases between. The CDR3 spans 11 residues. CDR3 region: CASSYAGSQFF. DNA for the CDR3: TGTGCCAGCAGTTACGCAGGGTCGCAGTTCTTC.

The chain employs TRBV2 and TRBJ2-1; possible D gene TRBD1, 6 bases. Germline assignment: CDR1 SNHLY and CDR2 FYNNEI. CDR3 length: 12 amino acids. The V and J ends lost 6 bases and 4 bases respectively, with 7 bases between them. The CDR3 DNA reads TGTGCCAGCAGGAGGGGGTACAATGAGCAGTTCTTC. Encoded protein: CASRRGYNEQFF.